The 18 T cell receptor beta chains in this list originate from one sample, sequenced in a study of blood T cell repertoires in COVID-19 (TCRdb year 2020). Library preparation employed the immunoSEQ multiplex PCR assay. The clones in this table, taken by TCRdb from immuneACCESS, are in-frame only. Not every clone is retained; where verified, under half of the shortfall comes from an unresolved V gene, and the cause of the rest is unknown. The sample data list some 490,000 clones, and 70% to 90% of these were observed just once. The ten most abundant clones make up roughly 3.2% of the sample. The sequenced material came from peripheral blood. Receptors originate from a human donor in a cohort sampled during active COVID-19.

This clone came up once. The chain uses TRBV7-2 and TRBJ1-2; the D gene is possibly TRBD1 (6 bases). CDR1 and CDR2 from the germline V gene are SGHTA and FQGNSA. The CDR3 runs 16 residues. V was clipped by 2 bases and J by 5 bases, with 18 bases between them. The CDR3 nucleotides read TGTGCCAGCAGCTTATGGCCCGGGGGGGGCAGGTATGGCTACACCTTC. This encodes CASSLWPGGGRYGYTF. The complete variable domain, with remaining parts taken from reference TRBV7-2 and TRBJ1-2, reads GAGVSQSPSNKVTEKGKDVELRCDPISGHTALYWYRQSLGQGLEFLIYFQGNSAPDKSGLPSDRFSAERTGGSVSTLTIQRTQQEDSAVYLCASSLWPGGGRYGYTFGSGTRLTVV.

J is TRBJ1-2 and V is TRBV25-1; D gene uncertain. From germline, CDR1 is MGHDK and CDR2 SYGVNS. This CDR3 region has 16 residues. V lost 0 bases to trimming and J lost 5 bases, with 16 bases between them. The CDR3 protein is CASSEYGSRNGYGYTF. CDR3 in DNA: TGTGCCAGCAGTGAATATGGGAGCAGGAATGGGTATGGCTACACCTTC.

V usage is TRBV6-2 or TRBV6-3 and J usage is TRBJ2-1, with D perhaps matching TRBD2 (6 bases). The germline CDR1 and CDR2 sequences are MNHEY and SVGEGT. The CDR3 totals 16 residues. V lost 4 bases to trimming and J lost 4 bases, with 17 bases between them. This CDR3 is CASSSPFGRDYNEQFF. The CDR3 DNA reads as TGTGCCAGCAGTTCCCCTTTCGGGAGAGATTACAATGAGCAGTTCTTC.

The chain joins TRBV11-2 to TRBJ1-2, with 9 bases lining up with TRBD1. The V gene end was trimmed by 6 bases and the J gene end by 4 bases; junction bases not matched to a gene: 12. Germline V gene lookup returns CDR1 SGHAT and CDR2 FQNNGV. The CDR3 is 16 amino acids. CDR3 bases: TGTGCCAGCAGTTCAACACCGGGACAGGGTATCTATGGCTACACCTTC. Encoded protein: CASSSTPGQGIYGYTF.

The chain uses TRBV14 and TRBJ1-3, with TRBD1 matching over 7 bases. Trimming at V came to 0 bases and at J to 2 bases, leaving 4 bases not matched to a gene. CDR3 length: 16 residues. Germline CDR1 and CDR2: SGHDN and FVKESK. The chain's CDR3 is CASSQESTGPGNTIYF. The CDR3 DNA reads as TGTGCCAGCAGCCAAGAGTCGACAGGGCCTGGAAACACCATATATTTT.

V and J are TRBV6-6 and TRBJ2-7, with 11 nucleotides matching TRBD1. The CDR3 extends over 16 amino acids. Germline V gives CDR1 MNHNY, CDR2 SVGAGI (reference sequence). V was pared by 5 bases and J by 2 bases, with 8 bases of the junction left unmatched. CDR3 amino acids: CASSPGDRGAPYEQYF. CDR3 nucleotides: TGTGCCAGCAGTCCAGGGGACAGGGGGGCTCCCTACGAGCAGTACTTC.

This chain joins TRBV11-3 and TRBJ2-2; 10 nucleotides match TRBD2. Germline V gene lookup returns CDR1 SGHNT and CDR2 YENEEA. CDR3 length: 14 residues. J gave up 6 bases and V 5 bases, and 3 bases lay outside the gene matches. The CDR3 nucleotides read TGTGCCAGCAGCCTTGGACTAGCGGCCGGGGAGCTGTTTTTT. Translation: CASSLGLAAGELFF.

The J gene is TRBJ2-3, the V gene TRBV6-2 or TRBV6-3, with D perhaps TRBD2 (6 bases). The V gene's germline CDR1 is MNHEY and CDR2 SVGEGT. The ends were cut back, 4 bases at V and 5 bases at J, with 22 bases in the middle. The CDR3 is 17 residues long. As DNA, the CDR3 is TGTGCCAGCAGTTCCGGCCAGGCTAGCGCTCCGAGAGATACGCAGTATTTT. Amino acids: CASSSGQASAPRDTQYF.

To note about this clone: The sample contains more than one DNA sequence encoding this CDR3. The genes are TRBV29-1 and TRBJ1-1; a weak D match, TRBD1 (6 bases). The V gene lost 5 bases and the J gene lost 2 bases, with 9 bases spanning the gap. Per the germline V gene, CDR1 is SQVTM and CDR2 is ANQGSEA. This CDR3 region has 12 residues. CDR3 sequence: CSVIGGNTEAFF. The CDR3 DNA follows: TGCAGCGTTATAGGGGGAAACACTGAAGCTTTCTTT. Full variable domain (remainder filled in from reference TRBV29-1 and TRBJ1-1): SAVISQKPSRDICQRGTSLTIQCQVDSQVTMMFWYRQQPGQSLTLIATANQGSEATYESGFVIDKFPISRPNLTFSTLTVSNMSPEDSSIYLCSVIGGNTEAFFGQGTRLTVV.

This chain links TRBV27 with TRBJ2-7; 7 bases align to TRBD1. Germline V gene lookup returns CDR1 MNHEY and CDR2 SMNVEV (reference sequence). J gave up 3 bases and V 2 bases, and 7 bases lay outside the gene matches. This CDR3 is 15 amino acids long. The CDR3 protein is CASSLRDSRVYEQYF. The DNA of the CDR3 is TGTGCCAGCAGTTTACGGGACAGTCGGGTCTACGAGCAGTACTTC.

Comment on this clone: Other DNA variants within this sample encode the same CDR3. The chain has TRBV30 and TRBJ1-5; weak D call: TRBD1 (6 bases). From germline, CDR1 is GTSNPN and CDR2 SVGIG (reference sequence). The V end was cut by 2 bases, the J end by 2 bases, with 10 bases between. The CDR3 is 14 residues long. The CDR3 loop is CAWSRGTGNQPQHF. The CDR3 region has the DNA TGTGCCTGGAGTAGGGGGACGGGCAATCAGCCCCAGCATTTT. Full variable domain (missing parts from reference TRBV30 and TRBJ1-5): SQTIHQWPATLVQPVGSPLSLECTVEGTSNPNLYWYRQAAGRGLQLLFYSVGIGQISSEVPQNLSASRPQDRQFILSSKKLLLSDSGFYLCAWSRGTGNQPQHFGDGTRLSIL.

This clone showed up just a few times. V is TRBV15 and J is TRBJ1-1; the D is unclear. V shed 0 bases and J shed 4 bases, with 12 bases lying between them. CDR1 is LNHNV, CDR2 YYDKDF, per germline (reference sequence). The CDR3 is 15 residues long. The CDR3 bases are TGTGCCACCAGCAGAGATTCGCGGATGTCCACTGAAGCTTTCTTT. Translated, it gives CATSRDSRMSTEAFF. The entire variable domain, with the rest obtained from reference TRBV15 and TRBJ1-1, is as follows: DAMVIQNPRYQVTQFGKPVTLSCSQTLNHNVMYWYQQKSSQAPKLLFHYYDKDFNNEADTPDNFQSRRPNTSFCFLDIRSPGLGDTAMYLCATSRDSRMSTEAFFGQGTRLTVV.

The chain carries TRBV4-2 and TRBJ2-1, with TRBD2 identical over 10 bases. Trimming took 4 bases from V and 9 from J; bases not matched to a gene: 21. The length of the CDR3 is 19 residues. Per the germline V gene, CDR1 is LGHNA and CDR2 is YNFKEQ. This CDR3 is CASSPQDYGLAARGGEQFF. The CDR3 nucleotides are TGTGCCAGCAGCCCCCAGGACTATGGACTAGCGGCGAGGGGGGGTGAGCAGTTCTTC.

The gene calls are TRBV30 and TRBJ1-6; 12 nucleotides align to TRBD1. There are 16 residues in the CDR3. Trimming took 6 bases from V and 6 from J; bases not matched to a gene: 9. The V gene's germline CDR1 is GTSNPN and CDR2 SVGIG (reference sequence). CDR3 coding DNA: TGTGCCTGTTCCCGGGACAGGGGGCCCCCTAATTCACCCCTCCACTTT. It specifies CACSRDRGPPNSPLHF. The full variable domain, rest sourced from reference TRBV30 and TRBJ1-6, is SQTIHQWPATLVQPVGSPLSLECTVEGTSNPNLYWYRQAAGRGLQLLFYSVGIGQISSEVPQNLSASRPQDRQFILSSKKLLLSDSGFYLCACSRDRGPPNSPLHFGNGTRLTVT.

The chain links TRBV5-1 to TRBJ1-2, with TRBD1 matching 8 bases. This CDR3 spans 15 amino acids. Germline V gene data show CDR1 as SGHRS and CDR2 as YFSETQ. V lost 0 bases to trimming and J lost 4 bases; unmatched junction nucleotides: 5. The CDR3 is CASSLDGQGTYGYTF. CDR3 bases: TGCGCCAGCAGCTTGGACGGACAGGGAACCTATGGCTACACCTTC.

CDR3 in DNA: TGTGCCAGCAGCTCGGGGGGCGCGGGAATAACAGATACGCAGTATTTT. This translates into CASSSGGAGITDTQYF. The chain has TRBV7-9 and TRBJ2-3; possible D gene TRBD2, 7 bases. The CDR3 length is 16 residues. Germline V lookup: CDR1 SEHNR, CDR2 FQNEAQ (reference sequence). V lost 4 bases to trimming and J lost 3 bases, with 17 bases between them.

J is TRBJ2-1 and V is TRBV4-2; 7 nucleotides agree with TRBD2. Germline V gene data show CDR1 as LGHNA and CDR2 as YNFKEQ. V lost 4 bases to trimming and J lost 7 bases; unmatched junction nucleotides: 10. CDR3 length: 15 amino acids. This chain's CDR3 is CASSPRAGTINEQFF. CDR3 in DNA: TGTGCCAGCAGCCCTAGGGCCGGGACTATAAATGAGCAGTTCTTC.

The V call is TRBV11-3, the J call TRBJ2-1; TRBD2 agrees at 8 bases. This CDR3 is 14 amino acids long. J was trimmed by 1 base and V by 8 bases; bases with no gene match: 4. Per germline, CDR1 SGHNT and CDR2 YENEEA. The CDR3 loop reads CASGREGSYNEQFF. CDR3 sequence (DNA): TGTGCCAGCGGTCGGGAGGGGTCCTACAATGAGCAGTTCTTC. The full variable domain, its missing parts supplied by reference TRBV11-3 and TRBJ2-1, is EAGVVQSPRYKIIEKKQPVAFWCNPISGHNTLYWYLQNLGQGPELLIRYENEEAVDDSQLPKDRFSAERLKGVDSTLKIQPAELGDSAVYLCASGREGSYNEQFFGPGTRLTVL.